This T cell receptor (beta chain) was observed in a study of T cell repertoires in cytomegalovirus infection. Study summary: Researchers turned to recently identified HLA-C-restricted CMV epitopes as well as well-studied HLA-B-restricted ones. In public TCR beta signatures, there were indications of both CMV infection and matching HLA type. Study-level findings and limits: Cumulative public TCR beta family frequency identified CMV carriers with the relevant HLA. In two of eight donors, the top clonotype was HLA-C-restricted CMV-specific.

As to this clonotype: The target antigen is unknown.

TCRdb itself ran the reads through MiXCR, one entry per CDR3 protein. Here the sample spans about 890,000 distinct CDR3 sequences, approximately 33% being singletons. Germline CDR1 and CDR2: SEHNR and FQNEAQ (reference sequence). The CDR3 has 13 amino acids. Trimming shortened V by 4 bases and J by 3 bases, and 10 bases separated the two germline ends. The V call is TRBV7-9, the J call TRBJ2-7; D remains unclear. The specimen was cultured CD8+ T cells from PBMCs, collected from culture after CMV antigen stimulation. This sequence was found in a human donor in good health (CMV status not recorded). Some clones in this sample may be carry-over from other donors' samples. CDR3 region: CASSSELNYEQYV. Written as DNA, the CDR3 is TGTGCCAGCAGCTCCGAGTTGAACTACGAGCAGTACGTC.